This TCR beta chain came from a study of cytomegalovirus exposure and HLA in healthy donors. Study results and limitations: Presence/absence analyses supposed approximately even sequencing depth among donors. Several of the most significant clusters were apparently associated with common viral pathogens in a later analysis. Differences between HLA loci emerged in a later analysis of TCR association rates, with DRB1 most and HLA-C fewest. When analyzed later, a missense DCLRE1C variant was found to be linked to TCR beta V- and J-gene trimming.

This clone was seen only a few times. Its antigen is currently unknown. The CDR3 covers 16 residues. Germline CDR1 reads PRHDT; CDR2 reads FYEKMQ (reference sequence). Trimming cost V 7 bases and J 2 bases; bases outside gene matches: 10. With 60 Vbeta and 13 Jbeta primers, the PCR was carried out. Assay used: immunoSEQ multiplex PCR; TCRdb lists only in-frame clones, some missing. The sample holds some 270,000 clones, about 80% seen once. The genes are TRBV13 and TRBJ2-3, with TRBD2 matching over 9 bases. What was sequenced was PBMCs. The receptor was derived from a girl aged 2 to 10 in good health and CMV-seronegative. Here the CDR3 reads CASTRIAGGNTDTQYF. As DNA, the CDR3 is TGTGCCAGCACCCGCATCGCGGGGGGGAACACAGATACGCAGTATTTT.